These T cell receptor beta chains were read from a single sample in a study of T cell responses to AZD1222 COVID-19 vaccine. The repertoire was sequenced with immunoSEQ multiplex PCR; TCRdb's copy has only in-frame clones and lacks some. The table includes over 85,000 clones, 85% to 95% detected once. The source was peripheral blood, collected on day 0 of AZD1222 vaccination. Receptors originate from an adult in good health. Each CDR3 is given with its conserved first and last residue. D genes are given only for firm matches. A clone size is listed for some rows: how often the clone was seen (once, few, many), or a class if it is expanded.

CDR3 protein	CDR3 DNA	clone size	D gene	V gene	J gene
CASSYGGGGKGQPQHF	TGTGCCAGCAGTTACGGGGGAGGGGGCAAGGGGCAGCCCCAGCATTTT	once	TRBD1	TRBV6-5	TRBJ1-5
CASSPVGGASSYGYTF	TGCGCCAGCAGCCCAGTGGGGGGGGCGTCATCCTATGGCTACACCTTC	few	-	TRBV5-1	TRBJ1-2
CASSSSGQGRVGNTIYF	TGTGCCAGCAGTTCGTCAGGACAGGGCCGCGTCGGAAACACCATATATTTT	-	TRBD1	TRBV28	TRBJ1-3
CASSEARTASRNTEAFF	TGTGCCAGCAGTGAAGCTCGGACGGCTAGTAGGAACACTGAAGCTTTCTTT	-	-	TRBV6-1	TRBJ1-1
CASSLGGGGVTGETQYF	TGTGCCAGCAGCTTAGGAGGCGGCGGGGTAACCGGGGAGACCCAGTACTTC	-	-	TRBV7-6	TRBJ2-5
CASSLSDRGGNTIYF	TGTGCCAGCAGCTTATCTGACAGGGGAGGAAACACCATATATTTT	-	TRBD1	TRBV7-9	TRBJ1-3
CASSLAGTPMGADTQYF	TGTGCCAGCAGCTTAGCCGGGACCCCGATGGGCGCAGATACGCAGTATTTT	-	-	TRBV11-3	TRBJ2-3
CASSEQWNTEAFF	TGCGCCAGCAGTGAGCAGTGGAACACTGAAGCTTTCTTT	-	-	TRBV10-1	TRBJ1-1
CASSSSEYQPQHF	TGTGCCAGCAGTTCGTCAGAATATCAGCCCCAGCATTTT	-	-	TRBV6-5	TRBJ1-5
CASSPPGGAVGYTQYF	TGTGCCAGCTCACCTCCAGGGGGCGCCGTCGGGTATACGCAGTATTTT	-	TRBD1	TRBV18	TRBJ2-3
CASSLTGGYEQYF	TGTGCCAGCAGCTTGACAGGGGGCTACGAGCAGTACTTC	once	TRBD1	TRBV5-4	TRBJ2-7
CASSLGEKLFF	TGTGCCAGCAGCCTAGGCGAAAAACTGTTTTTT	-	-	TRBV12-3/TRBV12-4	TRBJ1-4
CASIRDRQETQYF	TGTGCCAGCATCAGGGACAGACAAGAGACCCAGTACTTC	-	TRBD1	TRBV2	TRBJ2-5
CASSYEYYEQYF	TGTGCCAGCAGTTACGAGTATTACGAGCAGTACTTC	few	-	TRBV6-6	TRBJ2-7
CASTPLAGGSQYF	TGTGCCAGCACCCCCCTAGCGGGGGGGAGTCAGTACTTC	-	TRBD2	TRBV7-9	TRBJ2-7
CASSGGDQPQHF	TGTGCCAGCAGTGGGGGAGATCAGCCCCAGCATTTT	-	-	TRBV27	TRBJ1-5
CASSEFQGISPLHF	TGTGCCAGCAGTGAATTTCAGGGGATCTCACCCCTCCACTTT	once	-	TRBV2	TRBJ1-6
CASSSGMIGPQHF	TGTGCCAGCTCATCCGGGATGATTGGGCCCCAGCATTTT	-	-	TRBV18	TRBJ1-5
CASSTGGAGTDTQYF	TGTGCCAGTAGTACAGGGGGCGCGGGCACAGATACGCAGTATTTT	-	TRBD1	TRBV19	TRBJ2-3
CATSTTAGGLEKLFF	TGTGCCACCAGCACCACAGCCGGTGGTTTGGAAAAACTGTTTTTT	-	-	TRBV15	TRBJ1-4
CASLPGAGAGELFF	TGCGCCAGCTTACCGGGGGCGGGAGCCGGGGAGCTGTTTTTT	-	-	TRBV4-1	TRBJ2-2
CASSGKGASGGYGELFF	TGTGCCAGCAGCGGAAAGGGAGCCAGCGGGGGGTACGGGGAGCTGTTTTTT	-	TRBD2	TRBV9	TRBJ2-2
CASSHHRGLSSGANVLTF	TGTGCCAGCAGCCACCACAGGGGTCTCAGCTCTGGGGCCAACGTCCTGACTTTC	-	TRBD1	TRBV3-1/TRBV3-2	TRBJ2-6
CASSPPGTGNYGYTF	TGTGCCAGCAGCCCGCCCGGGACAGGGAACTATGGCTACACCTTC	-	TRBD1	TRBV5-6	TRBJ1-2
CASSSPRVNTEAFF	TGTGCCAGCAGTTCCCCTCGGGTGAACACTGAAGCTTTCTTT	-	-	TRBV28	TRBJ1-1
CAWSRGGRETQYF	TGTGCCTGGAGTAGAGGGGGCCGCGAGACCCAGTACTTC	-	TRBD1	TRBV30	TRBJ2-5
CASTAGGYQPQHF	TGTGCCAGCACGGCAGGGGGCTATCAGCCCCAGCATTTT	-	TRBD1	TRBV28	TRBJ1-5
CSVGGNGYTF	TGCAGCGTTGGGGGGAATGGCTACACCTTC	-	-	TRBV29-1	TRBJ1-2
CAWSTNGMPKNIQYF	TGTGCCTGGAGTACCAACGGGATGCCTAAAAACATTCAGTACTTC	-	-	TRBV30	TRBJ2-4
CASRKQGSNEKLFF	TGCGCCAGTCGGAAACAGGGTTCTAATGAAAAACTGTTTTTT	-	-	TRBV5-1	TRBJ1-4
CASSESVRGKAGELFF	TGTGCCAGCAGTGAATCGGTGCGGGGGAAGGCCGGGGAGCTGTTTTTT	-	TRBD2	TRBV2	TRBJ2-2
CASSSPGPRSTDTQYF	TGTGCCAGCAGCTCTCCGGGCCCACGGAGCACAGATACGCAGTATTTT	-	-	TRBV5-6	TRBJ2-3
CASSTANEAFF	TGTGCCAGCAGCACGGCCAATGAAGCTTTCTTT	-	-	TRBV3-1/TRBV3-2	TRBJ1-1
CASSVNVGTEAFF	TGTGCCAGCAGCGTGAACGTGGGCACTGAAGCTTTCTTT	once	-	TRBV9	TRBJ1-1
CASSLQGAQREDTQYF	TGTGCCAGCAGTCTACAGGGGGCGCAAAGGGAAGATACGCAGTATTTT	-	TRBD1	TRBV28	TRBJ2-3
CASRLQTGAYEQYF	TGTGCCAGCAGATTGCAGACAGGCGCCTACGAGCAGTACTTC	-	-	TRBV11-2	TRBJ2-7
CASSDPGTPNYNEQFF	TGTGCCAGCAGCGACCCCGGGACGCCTAACTACAATGAGCAGTTCTTC	-	-	TRBV7-9	TRBJ2-1
CASSLLGSGGASETQYF	TGTGCCAGCAGCCTCCTAGGAAGCGGGGGGGCCTCGGAGACCCAGTACTTC	-	TRBD2	TRBV3-1/TRBV3-2	TRBJ2-5
CASRSQAGGDYGYTF	TGTGCCAGCCGCTCCCAGGCGGGGGGGGACTATGGCTACACCTTC	-	-	TRBV6-5	TRBJ1-2
CASTTGGTGRTDTQYF	TGTGCCAGCACCACGGGAGGGACAGGGAGAACAGATACGCAGTATTTT	-	-	TRBV28	TRBJ2-3
CASSYRGRAYEQYF	TGTGCCAGCAGTTACAGGGGCAGGGCCTACGAGCAGTACTTC	-	-	TRBV6-2/TRBV6-3	TRBJ2-7
CASSLGTNYEQYF	TGTGCCAGCAGTTTAGGGACAAACTACGAGCAGTACTTC	-	-	TRBV27	TRBJ2-7
CATSGRGYEQYF	TGTGCCACCAGCGGTCGGGGGTACGAGCAGTACTTC	-	-	TRBV24-1	TRBJ2-7
CASSLGVMVSNTGELFF	TGTGCCAGCAGCTTAGGGGTTATGGTTTCGAACACCGGGGAGCTGTTTTTT	-	-	TRBV7-9	TRBJ2-2
CASSPLAGGETQYF	TGTGCCAGCAGCCCACTAGCGGGGGGGGAGACCCAGTACTTC	-	TRBD2	TRBV3-1/TRBV3-2	TRBJ2-5
CASSQDRGSPYEQYF	TGTGCCAGCAGCCAGGACAGGGGGTCCCCCTACGAGCAGTACTTC	-	TRBD1	TRBV5-4	TRBJ2-7
CASSRRDRGDGYTF	TGTGCCAGCAGTCGCCGGGACAGGGGGGATGGCTACACCTTC	-	TRBD1	TRBV6-5	TRBJ1-2
CASRTTGTYEQYF	TGTGCCAGCAGAACGACAGGTACCTACGAGCAGTACTTC	-	-	TRBV6-5	TRBJ2-7
CASSIGPTYNEQFF	TGTGCCAGTAGTATAGGACCAACCTACAATGAGCAGTTCTTC	-	-	TRBV19	TRBJ2-1
CATLLAGGRPGELFF	TGTGCCACCCTACTAGCGGGGGGGCGCCCCGGGGAGCTGTTTTTT	-	TRBD2	TRBV19	TRBJ2-2
CASSEGQGHYGYTF	TGTGCCAGCTCAGAGGGACAGGGCCACTATGGCTACACCTTC	-	TRBD1	TRBV18	TRBJ1-2
CASSQQTAGAKNIQYF	TGTGCCAGCAGCCAACAGACAGCTGGGGCCAAAAACATTCAGTACTTC	once	-	TRBV3-1/TRBV3-2	TRBJ2-4